The 26 T cell receptor beta chains reported below all come from one sample, sequenced in a study of follicular helper T cells after annual influenza vaccination. The time point was: 2015-2016 season, 7 days after influenza vaccination. Measured with immunoSEQ multiplex PCR; TCRdb has only the in-frame clones, and not every one. The table records several thousand clones, approximately 88% of them present only once. Sequences were derived from CXCR5+ CD38- circulating T follicular helper cells from blood, sampled 7 days after influenza vaccination. Indicated subset: circulating Tfh, non-naive CD4+CXCR5+PD-1+ (ICOS+CD38+ or ICOS-CD38-). The origin of the receptors is an adult who received the influenza vaccine.

J is TRBJ1-5 and V is TRBV18; possibly TRBD1 for D (5 bases). Trimming took off 3 bases at V and 6 bases at J, with 12 bases between the two ends. This CDR3 has 14 residues. CDR1 is KGHSH and CDR2 is LQKENI in the germline V gene. The CDR3 here is CASSPQAGGQPQHF. CDR3 bases: TGTGCCAGCTCACCCCAGGCGGGGGGTCAGCCCCAGCATTTT.

The chain employs TRBV18 and TRBJ1-1; tentatively, D is TRBD1 (6 bases). Germline lookup yields CDR1 KGHSH and CDR2 LQKENI. V was shortened by 8 bases and J by 0 bases, with 10 bases between the two germline ends. This CDR3 is 13 amino acids long. This CDR3 is CASVGTLNTEAFF. CDR3 DNA sequence: TGTGCCAGCGTCGGGACACTGAACACTGAAGCTTTCTTT. Full variable domain (remainder filled in from reference TRBV18 and TRBJ1-1): NAGVMQNPRHLVRRRGQEARLRCSPMKGHSHVYWYRQLPEEGLKFMVYLQKENIIDESGMPKERFSAEFPKEGPSILRIQQVVRGDSAAYFCASVGTLNTEAFFGQGTRLTVV.

This sequence joins TRBV29-1 and TRBJ2-3; 9 bases map to TRBD2. The CDR3 is made up of 18 amino acids. The junction had 14 bases not matched to a gene; V was cut back by 4 bases and J by 0 bases. CDR1 SQVTM and CDR2 ANQGSEA come from the germline V gene. CDR3 DNA: TGCAGCGTTGTCGGCGGTTTCAGCGGGAGGCCGAGCACAGATACGCAGTATTTT. Its protein product is CSVVGGFSGRPSTDTQYF.

This chain links TRBV23-1 with TRBJ1-1, with unresolved D. TRBV23-1 belongs to the ORF category, with a function that is uncertain. V lost 3 bases to trimming and J lost 1 base, with 18 bases between them. This CDR3 comprises 17 residues. The CDR3 sequence is CASSHSVAGLSNTEAFF. The CDR3 coding sequence is TGCGCCAGCAGTCATTCGGTAGCGGGATTATCGAACACTGAAGCTTTCTTT.

J is TRBJ1-4 and V is TRBV5-5; no clear D gene. V gave up 4 bases and J gave up 7 bases, with 8 bases separating them. The V gene's germline CDR1 is SGHKS and CDR2 YYEKEE (reference sequence). The CDR3 is 12 residues long. Written as DNA, the CDR3 is TGTGCCAGCAGCCGTGCGGGTGAAAAACTGTTTTTT. It codes for CASSRAGEKLFF. Complete variable domain (other parts from reference TRBV5-5 and TRBJ1-4): DAGVTQSPTHLIKTRGQQVTLRCSPISGHKSVSWYQQVLGQGPQFIFQYYEKEERGRGNFPDRFSARQFPNYSSELNVNALLLGDSALYLCASSRAGEKLFFGSGTQLSVL.

The CDR3 DNA follows: TGTGCCATCAGTCTTGCGACTGTGAACACCGGGGAGCTGTTTTTT. Protein: CAISLATVNTGELFF. The V call is TRBV10-3, the J call TRBJ2-2; no firm D call. The ends were cut back, 5 bases at V and 1 base at J, with 11 bases in the middle. The CDR3 extends over 15 amino acids. Germline lookup yields CDR1 ENHRY and CDR2 SYGVKD.

This chain links TRBV7-8 with TRBJ2-1, with 9 bases fitting TRBD2. Per the germline V gene, CDR1 is SGHVS and CDR2 is FQNEAQ. V lost 10 bases, J lost 1 base, and 5 bases stayed unmatched. The CDR3 is made up of 14 amino acids. In DNA form, the CDR3 reads TGTGCCACCAAGCGGGAGGTGTCCTACAATGAGCAGTTCTTC. Its translation is CATKREVSYNEQFF. Full variable domain (remainder filled in from reference TRBV7-8 and TRBJ2-1): GAGVSQSPRYKVAKRGQDVALRCDPISGHVSLFWYQQALGQGPEFLTYFQNEAQLDKSGLPSDRFFAERPEGSVSTLKIQRTQQEDSAVYLCATKREVSYNEQFFGPGTRLTVL.

J is TRBJ1-3 and V is TRBV6-1; D unresolved. This CDR3 is built from 14 residues. Trimming removed 7 bases from V and 4 bases from J, with 14 bases in between. Germline lookup yields CDR1 MNHNS and CDR2 SASEGT. Written as DNA, the CDR3 is TGTGCCAGCACTCCTGACATGCTCGGAAACACCATATATTTT. This translates into CASTPDMLGNTIYF.

This clone appeared once. This chain uses TRBV14 with TRBJ1-3; D not certain. This CDR3 has 15 amino acids. Between the trimmed V and J ends, which lost 6 bases and 0 bases, there was a span of 12 bases. Germline CDR1 and CDR2: SGHDN and FVKESK. The CDR3: CASSPGGFSGNTIYF. CDR3 DNA sequence: TGTGCCAGCAGTCCAGGAGGGTTCTCTGGAAACACCATATATTTT.

The V and J genes are TRBV7-9 and TRBJ1-1; D is ambiguous. This CDR3 contains 16 residues. V was pared by 5 bases and J by 4 bases, with 20 bases between. Germline V gene lookup returns CDR1 SEHNR and CDR2 FQNEAQ (reference sequence). CDR3 sequence reads: CASSPMGFVVSTEAFF. CDR3 in DNA: TGTGCCAGCAGCCCAATGGGGTTCGTAGTGAGCACTGAAGCTTTCTTT.

The chain uses TRBV18 and TRBJ1-5; possible D gene TRBD1, 5 bases. V lost 3 bases to trimming and J lost 0 bases, with 18 bases between them. Per the germline V gene, CDR1 is KGHSH and CDR2 is LQKENI. The CDR3 runs 18 residues. The CDR3 nucleotides read TGTGCCAGCTCACCGACAATGCGGGCGGGGGATAGCAATCAGCCCCAGCATTTT. This codes for CASSPTMRAGDSNQPQHF.

V gene TRBV6-5 combines with J gene TRBJ1-1; no reliable D call. CDR3 length equals 11 residues. CDR1 MNHEY and CDR2 SVGAGI come from the germline V gene. V lost 2 bases, J lost 5 bases, and 3 bases lay in between. CDR3 sequence reads: CASSYGTEAFF. In DNA form, the CDR3 reads TGTGCCAGCAGTTACGGAACTGAAGCTTTCTTT.

The chain uses TRBV2 and TRBJ1-1, with TRBD1 matching 10 bases. The germline V gene has CDR1 SNHLY and CDR2 FYNNEI. The CDR3 has 15 amino acids. Trimming cost V 6 bases and J 7 bases; bases outside gene matches: 11. Here the CDR3 DNA reads TGTGCCAGCAGAAACGCCGGGACAGGGGAGGTTGAAGCTTTCTTT. It encodes CASRNAGTGEVEAFF.

The chain uses TRBV10-3 and TRBJ1-1, with unresolved D. The CDR3 runs to 12 residues. Germline V lookup: CDR1 ENHRY, CDR2 SYGVKD. V was clipped by 3 bases and J by 7 bases, with 9 bases between them. The CDR3 DNA reads TGTGCCATCAGTGACACACAGAGTGAAGCTTTCTTT. Protein sequence: CAISDTQSEAFF.

V usage is TRBV7-2 and J usage is TRBJ2-5, with a possible D match to TRBD2 (6 bases). The V end was cut by 4 bases, the J end by 4 bases, with 16 bases between. CDR1 SGHTA and CDR2 FQGNSA come from the germline V gene. The length of the CDR3 is 15 residues. CDR3 sequence reads: CASSSLRGRGETQYF. The CDR3 coding sequence is TGTGCCAGCAGCTCTCTACGTGGGCGGGGAGAGACCCAGTACTTC.

The CDR3: CASSGQEGNIQYF. DNA of the CDR3: TGTGCCAGCAGCGGTCAAGAGGGAAACATTCAGTACTTC. The V gene is TRBV5-5, the J gene TRBJ2-4; D may be TRBD2 (5 bases). V dropped 4 bases and J dropped 6 bases, with 11 bases sitting between them. Germline V gene lookup returns CDR1 SGHKS and CDR2 YYEKEE (reference sequence). The CDR3 covers 13 residues.

This clone came up a few times. The V gene is TRBV2, the J gene TRBJ2-2, with a tentative D call TRBD2 (6 bases). The CDR3 has 13 residues. V lost 7 bases to trimming and J lost 6 bases, with 12 bases between them. The germline gives CDR1 SNHLY, CDR2 FYNNEI. DNA for the CDR3: TGTGCCAGCACCGAGAGGGAGGCCGGGGAGCTGTTTTTT. Translated: CASTEREAGELFF.

The rearrangement joins TRBV7-9 to TRBJ2-3, with D tentatively TRBD2 (6 bases). Germline CDR1 is SEHNR and CDR2 is FQNEAQ (reference sequence). The length of the CDR3 is 16 residues. Trimming stripped 6 bases from V and 1 base from J, with 17 bases between. CDR3 in DNA: TGTGCCAGCAGAACGAATAGCGGAAGGGGCACAGATACGCAGTATTTT. Translating gives CASRTNSGRGTDTQYF.

V is TRBV5-6 and J is TRBJ2-2; D perhaps matches TRBD2 (6 bases). Trimming shortened V by 3 bases and J by 6 bases, and 9 bases separated the two germline ends. The CDR3 contains 13 residues. Per the germline V gene, CDR1 is SGHDT and CDR2 is YYEEEE. CDR3 nucleotide sequence: TGTGCCAGCAGCTGGGACTGTCCCGGGGAGCTGTTTTTT. This gives the protein CASSWDCPGELFF.

The chain links TRBV30 to TRBJ1-3; D gene ambiguous. CDR1 and CDR2 from the germline V gene are GTSNPN and SVGIG (reference sequence). The CDR3 loop spans 12 amino acids. Trimming removed 4 bases from V and 8 bases from J, with 12 bases in between. In DNA form, the CDR3 reads TGTGCCTGGATTTCGGGAGGCGACACCATATATTTT. It encodes CAWISGGDTIYF.

This clone came up once. The chain couples TRBV4-1 to TRBJ2-5, with TRBD2 identical over 9 bases. Per the germline V gene, CDR1 is MGHRA and CDR2 is YSYEKL. This CDR3 comprises 17 residues. J gave up 3 bases and V 0 bases, and 8 bases lay outside the gene matches. The CDR3 loop reads CASSQERRTSVKETQYF. CDR3 coding DNA: TGCGCCAGCAGCCAAGAACGTAGGACTAGCGTGAAAGAGACCCAGTACTTC.

This chain connects TRBV11-2 to TRBJ1-2; 9 bases are a match to TRBD1. From germline, CDR1 is SGHAT and CDR2 FQNNGV. The CDR3 has 16 amino acids. J gave up 4 bases and V 1 base, and 7 bases lay outside the gene matches. This CDR3 is CASSLVAPGQGYGYTF. For the CDR3, the DNA is TGTGCCAGCAGCTTAGTTGCTCCGGGACAGGGCTATGGCTACACCTTC. The full variable domain, rest sourced from reference TRBV11-2 and TRBJ1-2, is EAGVAQSPRYKIIEKRQSVAFWCNPISGHATLYWYQQILGQGPKLLIQFQNNGVVDDSQLPKDRFSAERLKGVDSTLKIQPAKLEDSAVYLCASSLVAPGQGYGYTFGSGTRLTVV.

The chain is built from TRBV30 and TRBJ2-1; D remains unclear. The CDR3 spans 11 residues. Trimming cost V 0 bases and J 6 bases, with 3 bases left between them. In germline, CDR1 is GTSNPN, CDR2 SVGIG (reference sequence). As DNA, the CDR3 is TGTGCCTGGAGTGTACTCAATGAGCAGTTCTTC. Translation: CAWSVLNEQFF.

The V and J genes are TRBV28 and TRBJ1-2; the match to TRBD1 covers 11 bases. With V trimmed by 3 bases and J by 6 bases, 9 bases remained unmatched. The CDR3 spans 16 residues. Germline V gene sequence: CDR1 MDHEN, CDR2 SYDVKM. DNA for the CDR3: TGTGCCAGCAGTTTTATGGACAGGGGGCGCGAGAATGGCTACACCTTC. Amino acids: CASSFMDRGRENGYTF.

This rearrangement joins TRBV10-3 to TRBJ2-5, with 9 bases identical to TRBD2. V lost 8 bases, J lost 5 bases, and 6 bases stayed unmatched. This CDR3 spans 13 amino acids. Germline values: CDR1 ENHRY, CDR2 SYGVKD. CDR3 DNA: TGTGCCATCGGCGGGAGGGCCGGGGAGACCCAGTACTTC. Its protein is CAIGGRAGETQYF.

The J gene is TRBJ1-2, the V gene TRBV19; D perhaps matches TRBD1 (5 bases). Trimming removed 5 bases at V and 3 bases at J, with 19 bases between. CDR3 length: 16 amino acids. CDR1 and CDR2 from the germline V gene are LNHDA and SQIVND (reference sequence). The CDR3 loop is CASSPTGREKYYGYTF. DNA of the CDR3: TGTGCCAGTAGTCCTACCGGCAGGGAGAAATACTATGGCTACACCTTC.